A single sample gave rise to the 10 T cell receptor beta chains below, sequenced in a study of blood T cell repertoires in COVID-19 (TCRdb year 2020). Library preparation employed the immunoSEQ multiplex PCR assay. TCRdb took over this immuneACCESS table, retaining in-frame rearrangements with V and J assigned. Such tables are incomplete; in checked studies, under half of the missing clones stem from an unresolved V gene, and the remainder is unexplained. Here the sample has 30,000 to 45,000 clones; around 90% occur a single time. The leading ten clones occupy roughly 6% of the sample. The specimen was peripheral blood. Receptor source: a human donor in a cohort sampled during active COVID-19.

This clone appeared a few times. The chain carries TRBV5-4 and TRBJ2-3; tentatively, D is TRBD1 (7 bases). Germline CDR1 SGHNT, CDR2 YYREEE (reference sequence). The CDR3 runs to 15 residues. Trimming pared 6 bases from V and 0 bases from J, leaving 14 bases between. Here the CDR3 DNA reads TGTGCCAGCACCCAGGGGGGCCCTAGCACAGATACGCAGTATTTT. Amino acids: CASTQGGPSTDTQYF.

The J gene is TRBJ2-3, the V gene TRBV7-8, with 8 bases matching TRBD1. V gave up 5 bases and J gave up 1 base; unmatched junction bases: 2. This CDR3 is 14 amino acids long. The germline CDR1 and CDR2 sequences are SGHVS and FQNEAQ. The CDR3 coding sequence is TGTGCCAGCAGCGACAGGGGTGGCACAGATACGCAGTATTTT. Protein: CASSDRGGTDTQYF. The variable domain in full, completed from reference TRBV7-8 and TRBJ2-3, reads GAGVSQSPRYKVAKRGQDVALRCDPISGHVSLFWYQQALGQGPEFLTYFQNEAQLDKSGLPSDRFFAERPEGSVSTLKIQRTQQEDSAVYLCASSDRGGTDTQYFGPGTRLTVL.

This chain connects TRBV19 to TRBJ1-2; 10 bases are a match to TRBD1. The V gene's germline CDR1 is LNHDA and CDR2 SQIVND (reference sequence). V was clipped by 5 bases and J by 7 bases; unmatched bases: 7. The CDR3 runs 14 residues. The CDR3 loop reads CASSGDRGRRGYTF. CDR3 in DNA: TGTGCCAGTAGTGGAGACAGGGGGCGGCGTGGCTACACCTTC.

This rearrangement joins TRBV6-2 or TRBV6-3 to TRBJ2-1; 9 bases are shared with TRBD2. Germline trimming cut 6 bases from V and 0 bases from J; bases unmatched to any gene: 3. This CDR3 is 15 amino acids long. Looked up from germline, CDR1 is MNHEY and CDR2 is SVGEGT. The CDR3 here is CASSQTSGSYNEQFF. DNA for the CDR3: TGTGCCAGCAGCCAGACTAGCGGCTCCTACAATGAGCAGTTCTTC.

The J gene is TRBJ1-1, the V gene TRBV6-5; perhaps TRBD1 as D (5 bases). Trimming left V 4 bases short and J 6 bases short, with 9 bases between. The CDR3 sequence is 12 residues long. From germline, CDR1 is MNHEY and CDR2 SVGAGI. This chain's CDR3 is CASSSPGAEAFF. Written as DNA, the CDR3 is TGTGCCAGCAGTTCACCGGGGGCTGAAGCTTTCTTT.

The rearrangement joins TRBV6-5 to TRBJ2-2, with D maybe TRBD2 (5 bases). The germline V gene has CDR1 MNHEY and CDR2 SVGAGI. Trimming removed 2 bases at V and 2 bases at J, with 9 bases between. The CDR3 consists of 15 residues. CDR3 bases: TGTGCCAGCAGTTACCTAAGCGGCAACACCGGGGAGCTGTTTTTT. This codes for CASSYLSGNTGELFF.

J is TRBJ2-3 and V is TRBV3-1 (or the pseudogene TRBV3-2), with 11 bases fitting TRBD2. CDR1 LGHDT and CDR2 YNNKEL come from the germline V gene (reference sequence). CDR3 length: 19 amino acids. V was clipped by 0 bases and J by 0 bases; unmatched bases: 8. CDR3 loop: CASSQDSGTSGASTDTQYF. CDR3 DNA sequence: TGTGCCAGCAGCCAAGACTCAGGGACTAGCGGAGCTAGCACAGATACGCAGTATTTT.

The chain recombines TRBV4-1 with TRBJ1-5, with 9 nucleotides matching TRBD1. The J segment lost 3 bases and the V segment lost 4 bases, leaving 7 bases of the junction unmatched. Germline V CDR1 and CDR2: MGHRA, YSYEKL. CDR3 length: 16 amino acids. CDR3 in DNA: TGCGCCAGCAGCCTACCAGACAGGGGGAACAATCAGCCCCAGCATTTT. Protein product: CASSLPDRGNNQPQHF.

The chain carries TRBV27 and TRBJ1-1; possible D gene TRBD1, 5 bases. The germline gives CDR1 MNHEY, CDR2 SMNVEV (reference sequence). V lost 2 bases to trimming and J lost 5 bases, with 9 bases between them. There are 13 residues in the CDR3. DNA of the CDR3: TGTGCCAGCAGTTTACAGGGTAATACTGAAGCTTTCTTT. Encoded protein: CASSLQGNTEAFF.

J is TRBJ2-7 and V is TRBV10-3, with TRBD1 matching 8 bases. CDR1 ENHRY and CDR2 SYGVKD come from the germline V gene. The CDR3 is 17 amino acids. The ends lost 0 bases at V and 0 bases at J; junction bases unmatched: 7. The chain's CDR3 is CAISESAGTGGSYEQYF. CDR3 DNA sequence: TGTGCCATCAGTGAGTCCGCCGGGACAGGTGGCTCCTACGAGCAGTACTTC.